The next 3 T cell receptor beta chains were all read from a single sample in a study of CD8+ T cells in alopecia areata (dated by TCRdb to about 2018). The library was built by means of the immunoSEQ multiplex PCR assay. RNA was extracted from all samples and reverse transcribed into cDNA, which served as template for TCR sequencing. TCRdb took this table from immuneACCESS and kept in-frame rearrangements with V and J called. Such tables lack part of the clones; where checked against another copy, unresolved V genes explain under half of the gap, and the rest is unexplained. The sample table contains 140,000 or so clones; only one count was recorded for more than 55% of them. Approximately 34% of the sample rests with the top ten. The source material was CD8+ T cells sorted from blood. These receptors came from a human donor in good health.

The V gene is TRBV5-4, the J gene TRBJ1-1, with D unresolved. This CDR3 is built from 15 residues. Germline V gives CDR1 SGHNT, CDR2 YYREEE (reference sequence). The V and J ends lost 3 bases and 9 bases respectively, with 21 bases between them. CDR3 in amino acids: CASSSYSFAETKAFF. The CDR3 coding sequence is TGTGCCAGCAGCTCGTACTCTTTCGCGGAGACTAAAGCTTTCTTT. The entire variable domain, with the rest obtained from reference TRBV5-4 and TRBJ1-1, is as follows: ETGVTQSPTHLIKTRGQQVTLRCSSQSGHNTVSWYQQALGQGPQFIFQYYREEENGRGNFPPRFSGLQFPNYSSELNVNALELDDSALYLCASSSYSFAETKAFFGQGTRLTVV.

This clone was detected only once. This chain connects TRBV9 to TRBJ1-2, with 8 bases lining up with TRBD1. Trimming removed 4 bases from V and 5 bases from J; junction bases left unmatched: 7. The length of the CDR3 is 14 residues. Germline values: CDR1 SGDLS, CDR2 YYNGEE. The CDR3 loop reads CASSPDDRGYGYTF. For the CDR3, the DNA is TGTGCCAGCAGCCCTGATGACAGGGGTTATGGCTACACCTTC.

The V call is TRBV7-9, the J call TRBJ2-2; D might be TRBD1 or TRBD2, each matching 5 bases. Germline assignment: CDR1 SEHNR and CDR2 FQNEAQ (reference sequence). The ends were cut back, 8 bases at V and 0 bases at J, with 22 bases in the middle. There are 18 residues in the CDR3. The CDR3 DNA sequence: TGTGCCAGCCGCTGGACACCAGGACTGGAAACGAACACCGGGGAGCTGTTTTTT. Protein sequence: CASRWTPGLETNTGELFF.